This T cell receptor (beta chain) originates from a study of T cell responses to AZD1222 COVID-19 vaccine. The CDR3 has 15 residues. From germline, CDR1 is SGHRS and CDR2 YFSETQ. V shed 4 bases and J shed 5 bases, with 16 bases lying between them. General study results and limits: As reported, nearly half of all spike-specific TCRs target variant regions that are unmutated. Donors in the cohort were predominantly white British and more often female, and clonal diversity was possibly underestimated.

Pooled samples include second doses given at about 4 or 12 weeks. The method was immunoSEQ multiplex PCR; TCRdb's version includes in-frame clones alone and lacks a portion of them. This sample carries over 85,000 clones, about 81% of them seen once, and the ten largest clones take 13% to 15%. A remark on this clone: The antigen is not known.

Sequences were derived from peripheral blood, sampled 28 days after the second AZD1222 dose. The chain has TRBV5-1 and TRBJ2-1; the D is unclear. The clonotype comes from an adult who received the AZD1222 COVID-19 vaccine. This CDR3 is CASSPRGGSNNEQFF. As DNA, the CDR3 is TGCGCCAGCAGCCCACGCGGTGGATCGAACAATGAGCAGTTCTTC.